One and the same sample provided the 20 T cell receptor beta chains below, sequenced in a study of blood T cell repertoires in COVID-19. The repertoire was sequenced with immunoSEQ multiplex PCR; TCRdb's copy has only in-frame clones and lacks some. The sample holds about 380,000 clones, roughly 77% seen once. What was sequenced was peripheral blood. The receptors were sampled from a human donor with acute or convalescent COVID-19. The donor label of this sample is uncertain.

This chain links TRBV6-2 or TRBV6-3 with TRBJ1-5; 11 bases are a match to TRBD1. Germline CDR1 MNHEY, CDR2 SVGEGT. The trim removed 2 bases at V and 5 bases at J, leaving 2 bases unmatched. This CDR3 region has 15 residues. The CDR3 loop reads CASSYRDRGDQPQHF. CDR3 sequence (DNA): TGTGCCAGCAGTTACCGGGACAGGGGGGATCAGCCCCAGCATTTT.

This sequence joins TRBV19 and TRBJ1-1, with 8 bases identical to TRBD1. The CDR3 loop spans 13 amino acids. V lost 8 bases to trimming and J lost 4 bases; unmatched junction nucleotides: 6. Germline CDR1 LNHDA, CDR2 SQIVND (reference sequence). The CDR3 nucleotides are TGTGCCAGTGGACAGGGAGGGCCCACTGAAGCTTTCTTT. As protein: CASGQGGPTEAFF.

The chain has TRBV6-5 and TRBJ1-2; D not certain. The CDR3 length is 14 residues. Germline loops: CDR1 MNHEY, CDR2 SVGAGI. Trimming cost V 5 bases and J 2 bases, with 12 bases left between them. The CDR3 protein is CASSSAGGNYGYTF. Written as DNA, the CDR3 is TGTGCCAGCAGTAGCGCCGGAGGGAACTATGGCTACACCTTC.

The chain has TRBV28 and TRBJ2-7, with TRBD1 identical over 8 bases. Per the germline V gene, CDR1 is MDHEN and CDR2 is SYDVKM. The CDR3 runs 13 residues. V was clipped by 8 bases and J by 2 bases; unmatched bases: 5. CDR3 in amino acids: CASRTGPTYEQYF. CDR3 DNA sequence: TGTGCCAGCCGGACAGGGCCAACCTACGAGCAGTACTTC.

A few counts support this clone. V usage is TRBV24-1 and J usage is TRBJ1-4; 10 positions match TRBD1. The CDR3 runs to 15 residues. Germline CDR1 reads KGHDR; CDR2 reads SFDVKD. V gave up 2 bases and J gave up 11 bases; unmatched junction bases: 7. The DNA for the CDR3 is TGTGCCACCAGTGATTCGACAGGGGGCGCCGGCAAACTGTTTTTT. It encodes CATSDSTGGAGKLFF.

Details on this clone: The same CDR3 also results from other DNA sequences found in this sample. CDR3 sequence: CASSRTGRNQPQHF. The CDR3 DNA sequence: TGTGCCAGCAGTAGGACAGGGCGCAATCAGCCCCAGCATTTT. The chain uses TRBV2 and TRBJ1-5; TRBD1 agrees at 8 bases. The CDR3 is 14 residues long. V gave up 5 bases and J gave up 2 bases; unmatched junction bases: 2. Looked up from germline, CDR1 is SNHLY and CDR2 is FYNNEI.

The rearrangement links TRBV5-1 to TRBJ2-1, with 8 bases fitting TRBD2. CDR1 SGHRS and CDR2 YFSETQ come from the germline V gene. The CDR3 loop spans 15 amino acids. V dropped 6 bases and J dropped 8; count of bases not matched to a gene: 13. DNA of the CDR3: TGCGCCAGCACGGAAATAGCGGGGCTGCGCGATGAGCAGTTCTTC. This gives the protein CASTEIAGLRDEQFF.

To note about this clone: Mismatch with germline at one junction end may stem from a read error. V gene TRBV7-6 combines with J gene TRBJ1-1; maybe TRBD1 (5 bases). The CDR3 is 13 amino acids. The germline gives CDR1 SGHVS, CDR2 FNYEAQ. This CDR3 reads CASSLAGQVVAFF. The CDR3 region has the DNA TGTGCCAGCAGCCTAGCGGGGCAGGTGGTCGCTTTCTTT.

The V gene is TRBV7-2, the J gene TRBJ2-3; TRBD2 might be the D (5 bases). V was cut by 3 bases and J by 9 bases, with 13 bases left in between. Germline CDR1 and CDR2: SGHTA and FQGNSA. This CDR3 has 13 residues. The CDR3 sequence is CASSFFSVGTQYF. The CDR3 DNA is TGTGCCAGCAGCTTCTTTAGCGTGGGAACGCAGTATTTT. The complete variable domain, with remaining parts taken from reference TRBV7-2 and TRBJ2-3, reads GAGVSQSPSNKVTEKGKDVELRCDPISGHTALYWYRQSLGQGLEFLIYFQGNSAPDKSGLPSDRFSAERTGGSVSTLTIQRTQQEDSAVYLCASSFFSVGTQYFGPGTRLTVL.

The genes are TRBV14 and TRBJ1-1; D unresolved. This CDR3 has 14 amino acids. The germline gives CDR1 SGHDN, CDR2 FVKESK. V lost 3 bases and J lost 3, with 11 bases in between. The chain's CDR3 is CASSHRVQDTEAFF. CDR3 DNA sequence: TGTGCCAGCAGCCACCGAGTGCAGGACACTGAAGCTTTCTTT.

The chain is built from TRBV2 and TRBJ1-2, with D possibly being TRBD1 (5 bases). The CDR3 extends over 13 amino acids. Germline values: CDR1 SNHLY, CDR2 FYNNEI. Trimming took 6 bases from V and 4 from J, leaving 12 bases between them. The CDR3 DNA reads TGTGCCAGCAGAAGACAGCCCGGCTATGGCTACACCTTC. Encoded protein: CASRRQPGYGYTF.

The V call is TRBV18, the J call TRBJ1-2; the D is unclear. V was pared by 3 bases and J by 11 bases, with 13 bases between. Germline V gene sequence: CDR1 KGHSH, CDR2 LQKENI. This CDR3 spans 12 amino acids. CDR3 DNA sequence: TGTGCCAGCTCACCCCTACAGAGAAAATACACCTTC. Encoded protein: CASSPLQRKYTF.

V and J are TRBV28 and TRBJ2-7, with TRBD1 matching 7 bases. V shed 3 bases and J 2 bases; nucleotides not matched to a gene: 7. The CDR3 runs to 15 residues. Germline V CDR1 and CDR2: MDHEN, SYDVKM. CDR3 bases: TGTGCCAGCAGTTTTCGACAGGGAAGGACCTACGAGCAGTACTTC. It encodes CASSFRQGRTYEQYF.

The chain is built from TRBV7-9 and TRBJ1-2; D is possibly TRBD1 (6 bases). The CDR3 has 11 amino acids. The V and J ends lost 5 bases and 7 bases respectively, with 8 bases between them. Germline V gives CDR1 SEHNR, CDR2 FQNEAQ (reference sequence). As DNA, the CDR3 is TGTGCCAGCAGCCAGGGGCTTGGCTACACCTTC. This codes for CASSQGLGYTF.

The rearrangement uses TRBV28 and TRBJ1-1, with D perhaps matching TRBD1 (5 bases). The CDR3 totals 14 residues. The V end was cut by 3 bases, the J end by 5 bases, with 13 bases between. Germline V lookup: CDR1 MDHEN, CDR2 SYDVKM. This CDR3 reads CASSFFQGRTEAFF. CDR3 DNA sequence: TGTGCCAGCAGTTTCTTCCAGGGAAGAACTGAAGCTTTCTTT. The full variable domain, with the rest looked up from reference TRBV28 and TRBJ1-1, is DVKVTQSSRYLVKRTGEKVFLECVQDMDHENMFWYRQDPGLGLRLIYFSYDVKMKEKGDIPEGYSVSREKKERFSLILESASTNQTSMYLCASSFFQGRTEAFFGQGTRLTVV.

This rearrangement joins TRBV6-5 to TRBJ2-1, with TRBD2 as a possible D gene (5 bases). V was trimmed by 5 bases and J by 1 base, leaving 12 bases between them. Per the germline V gene, CDR1 is MNHEY and CDR2 is SVGAGI. This CDR3 has 15 residues. The CDR3 protein is CASSPGRESYNEQFF. The DNA of the CDR3 is TGTGCCAGCAGTCCCGGACGGGAATCCTACAATGAGCAGTTCTTC.

This chain uses TRBV27 with TRBJ1-2; tentatively, D is TRBD1 (5 bases). Germline assignment: CDR1 MNHEY and CDR2 SMNVEV (reference sequence). Trimming cost V 6 bases and J 2 bases, with 19 bases left between them. The CDR3 runs to 16 residues. CDR3: CASSPDRTRVNYGYTF. In nucleotides, the CDR3 is TGTGCCAGCAGCCCTGACAGAACCAGGGTAAACTATGGCTACACCTTC.

This chain joins TRBV5-1 and TRBJ2-3, with 9 bases lining up with TRBD2. The V gene end was trimmed by 6 bases and the J gene end by 2 bases; junction bases not matched to a gene: 4. Germline CDR1 reads SGHRS; CDR2 reads YFSETQ. CDR3 length equals 14 residues. CDR3 sequence (DNA): TGCGCCAGCATGGCGGGGGGGCTCACAGATACGCAGTATTTT. Translation gives CASMAGGLTDTQYF.

This clone came up a few times. The chain has TRBV5-4 and TRBJ2-1; D may be TRBD2 (5 bases). V gave up 4 bases and J gave up 0 bases, with 14 bases separating them. Germline V lookup: CDR1 SGHNT, CDR2 YYREEE (reference sequence). The CDR3 extends over 16 amino acids. The CDR3 loop reads CASSGKVGSSYNEQFF. In DNA, the CDR3 is TGTGCCAGCAGCGGAAAGGTGGGGAGCTCCTACAATGAGCAGTTCTTC. The variable domain in full, completed from reference TRBV5-4 and TRBJ2-1, reads ETGVTQSPTHLIKTRGQQVTLRCSSQSGHNTVSWYQQALGQGPQFIFQYYREEENGRGNFPPRFSGLQFPNYSSELNVNALELDDSALYLCASSGKVGSSYNEQFFGPGTRLTVL.

The rearrangement joins TRBV27 to TRBJ2-7; 9 bases align to TRBD1. CDR1 MNHEY and CDR2 SMNVEV come from the germline V gene (reference sequence). Germline trimming cut 6 bases from V and 0 bases from J; bases unmatched to any gene: 3. CDR3 length: 14 residues. CDR3 sequence: CASSRDRVSYEQYF. In DNA form, the CDR3 reads TGTGCCAGCAGCAGGGACAGGGTCTCCTACGAGCAGTACTTC.